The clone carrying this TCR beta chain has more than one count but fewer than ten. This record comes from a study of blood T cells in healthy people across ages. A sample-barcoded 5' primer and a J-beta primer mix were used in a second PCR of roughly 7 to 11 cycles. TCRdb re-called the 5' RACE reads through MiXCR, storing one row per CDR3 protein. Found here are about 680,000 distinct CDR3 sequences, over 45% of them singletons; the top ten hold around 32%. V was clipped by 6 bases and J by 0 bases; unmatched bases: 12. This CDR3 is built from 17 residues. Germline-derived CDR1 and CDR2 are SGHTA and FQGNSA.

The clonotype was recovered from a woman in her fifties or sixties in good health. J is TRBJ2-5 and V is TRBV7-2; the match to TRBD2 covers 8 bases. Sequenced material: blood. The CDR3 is CASRAGTSGGYQETQYF. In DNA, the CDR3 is TGTGCCAGCAGAGCAGGAACTAGCGGAGGGTACCAAGAGACCCAGTACTTC.